This TCR beta chain stems from a study of T-cell memory formation after mild COVID-19. Across the study: Largely donor-specific TCR clusters were found.

5'RACE primed from the constant segment yielded TCR alpha and TCR beta cDNA libraries bearing sample barcodes and UMIs. TCRdb called the 5' RACE reads again in MiXCR, with one record for every CDR3 protein. The sample consists of more than 300,000 distinct CDR3 sequences, roughly an eighth of them appearing once. The sample holds a few counts of this clonotype. The CDR3 covers 17 residues. Between the trimmed V and J ends, which lost 5 bases and 3 bases, there was a span of 21 bases. The receptor comes from a man younger than 35 who had mild COVID-19 (a few samples of this study predate the infection). Cell type and time point are not known. The chain employs TRBV12-3 or TRBV12-4 and TRBJ2-3; D perhaps matches TRBD2 (7 bases). The sequencing sample was made of PBMCs or a T cell subset sorted from them (not recorded which). CDR3 in amino acids: CASSPGARGGATDTQYF. The DNA for the CDR3 is TGTGCCAGCAGTCCAGGGGCTCGTGGGGGGGCTACAGATACGCAGTATTTT.